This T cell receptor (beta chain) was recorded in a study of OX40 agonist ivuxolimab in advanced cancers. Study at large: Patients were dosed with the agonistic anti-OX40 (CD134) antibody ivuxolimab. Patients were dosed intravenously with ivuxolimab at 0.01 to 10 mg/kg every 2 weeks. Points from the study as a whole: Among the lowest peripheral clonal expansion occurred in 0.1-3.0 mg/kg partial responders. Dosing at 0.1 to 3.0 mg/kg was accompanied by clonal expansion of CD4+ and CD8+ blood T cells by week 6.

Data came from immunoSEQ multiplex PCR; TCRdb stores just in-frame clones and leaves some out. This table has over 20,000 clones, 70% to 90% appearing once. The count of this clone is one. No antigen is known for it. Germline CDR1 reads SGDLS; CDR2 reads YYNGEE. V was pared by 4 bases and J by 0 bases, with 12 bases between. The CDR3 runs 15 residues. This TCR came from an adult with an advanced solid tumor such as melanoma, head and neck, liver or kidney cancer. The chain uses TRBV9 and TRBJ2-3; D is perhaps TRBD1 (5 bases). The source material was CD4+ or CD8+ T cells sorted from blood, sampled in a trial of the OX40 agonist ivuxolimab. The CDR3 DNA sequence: TGTGCCAGCAGCCCGGAAGGGGTTAGCACAGATACGCAGTATTTT. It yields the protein CASSPEGVSTDTQYF.